This T cell receptor beta chain was profiled in a study of cytomegalovirus exposure and HLA in healthy donors listed by TCRdb under 2017. Regarding the complete study: An earlier analysis of approximately 640 of the donors reported 250 to 300 Gb of sequence data and more than 90 million unique TCR beta sequences from roughly 200 million T cells. About 320 gigabases of sequencing data and around 87 million unique TCR sequences were included in an early release covering about 700 HLA-typed donors. Of the roughly 420 genotyped donors, 75% to 85% were placed in the genetic ancestry cluster associated with self-reported Caucasian donors. The aim of the study was to test whether cataloging public T cell receptors could identify signatures of past pathogen exposure. The study profiled the T cell repertoires of fewer than 850 subjects by immunosequencing and related them to cytomegalovirus serostatus. A separate validation cohort of approximately 120 different subjects was used in addition to the roughly 720-subject first cohort. To predict cytomegalovirus infection status, the study brought together high-throughput TCR immunosequencing, statistical association of individual TCRs with disease status, and machine learning. In a later analysis, previously published TCR beta repertoires from 600 to 850 donors were re-analyzed and high-resolution HLA genotyping was added so that TCR occurrence patterns could be studied. In the later analysis, no new phenotypic data were used to find candidate immune exposures; instead, reliance was placed on TCR beta sequences and their occurrence across donors. To decide whether each TCR beta V gene segment behaved as functional or pseudogenic, an earlier analysis of over 500 of the donors relied on high-throughput TCR beta sequencing. Alongside the repertoire data, information on donor age, sex, ethnicity and CMV serostatus was compiled. A later genetic analysis used genome-wide SNP genotypes for about 65% of the 666 donors, treating that subset as a discovery cohort. All discovery cohort repertoires had been generated using a single sequencing platform. Class I and class II HLA loci were covered by the typing at four-digit resolution. The number of typed donors differed by locus: 629-630 for A, B, C, DRB1 and DQB1; 500 to 550 for DQA1; approximately 600 for DPA1; and 400 to 480 for DPB1. A handful of DR-DQ haplotypes were handled as single units for association and clustering because linkage in the cohort was strong. Across around 400 genotyped donors of the cohort, an average of approximately 200,000 unique TCR beta nucleotide sequences per donor were sequenced, and roughly a sixth of those sequences were non-productive. Here is what the overall study found, with its caveats: According to the authors, the approach could potentially be generalized to other disease states and immunological phenotypes. A few of the identified cytomegalovirus-associated TCR beta chains were confirmed in vitro to be specific for cytomegalovirus antigens. The only immune exposure information available for the cohort was CMV serostatus. Only TCR beta chains were sequenced in this cohort, and the absence of alpha or paired-chain data limited detectable features. A group of highly shared sequence variants was considered likely to be a technical artifact of the sequencing pipeline. A later analysis associated about 17,000 TCR beta sequences with specific HLA alleles at a false discovery rate of 0.05. Because counts were too low, some 17 rarely observed V segments, including chromosome 9 orphons, were left out of the earlier analysis of about 500 of the donors. Cytomegalovirus status was reported to be diagnosed by the classifier with high specificity and sensitivity in both the original and validation cohorts. The presence/absence analyses assumed that sequencing depth was roughly uniform across donors, and that assumption may not be true. An association between a missense DCLRE1C variant and V-gene and J-gene trimming of TCR beta chains was found in a later genetic analysis and replicated in an independent cohort. A total of fewer than 200 TCR beta chains were listed by the study as associated with cytomegalovirus. A further reported finding was that TCR beta sequences accurately predicted the HLA-A and HLA-B alleles for most subjects in the first cohort. In a later analysis, most CMV-associated TCR beta chains were found to appear HLA-restricted, with HLA associations seemingly driven largely by CMV exposure. A later genetic analysis reported fewer N-insertions in productive TCRs among donors in an Asian-associated ancestry cluster than the roughly 650-donor mean. In an earlier analysis of 587 of the donors, most TCR beta V segments were observed in productive rearrangements about 87% or about 30% of the time, broadly matching IMGT annotations. A later analysis reported that several top co-occurrence clusters appeared linked to parvovirus B19, influenza, CMV and Epstein-Barr virus. In a later analysis, HLA-associated TCR beta chains were found to be more clonally expanded and to have lower generation probabilities than equally common non-associated chains. Linkage disequilibrium might explain the correlated functional status among segregating V segments, but an unknown experimental factor could not be excluded. While some public TCRs were present in many individuals, most TCR sequences turned up only very rarely across donors. Some IMGT-functional V segments, including TRBV6-2 and TRBV6-3, could not be distinguished by the 87-base-pair reads and were therefore excluded. Strong co-occurrence of HLA alleles, especially DR and DQ, made assigning TCR associations to individual alleles difficult. In a later analysis, TCR association rates were found to vary across HLA loci, with the most associated TCRs seen for DRB1 alleles and the fewest for HLA-C alleles. Because HLA typing was unavailable for some donors at each locus, only the typed subset was used in association tests.

Library construction relied on the immunoSEQ multiplex PCR assay. A mixture of 60 forward primers for TCR Vbeta segments and 13 reverse primers for TCR Jbeta segments was used in the multiplex PCR. The CDR3 region of rearranged TCR beta genes was amplified from genomic DNA by a multiplex PCR assay. On the Illumina HiSeq System, the amplified TCR beta libraries were sequenced as 87-base-pair reads. As for the original processing: A later analysis tallied around 87 million unique TCR beta chains across the 600 to 700 repertoires, and 10 million to 11 million of those chains were shared by two or more donors. Raw reads were error-corrected and collapsed into unique sequences by a nearest-neighbor algorithm in which closely related sequences were merged to remove PCR and sequencing errors. To assign V, D and J gene segments, CDR3 sequences were aligned to IMGT reference sequences. Each retained sequence needed at least a six-nucleotide match to both a V gene segment and a J gene segment. A rearrangement counted as productive if the CDR3 had no stop codons and remained in frame with V and J, and every other rearrangement counted as non-productive. Following IMGT convention, CDR3 was defined as the stretch from the second conserved V-encoded cysteine up to the conserved J-encoded phenylalanine. The earlier analysis of roughly 590 of the donors excluded sequences that lacked an unambiguous match to a single V gene segment. An earlier analysis of just under 600 of the donors called V segments functional above 56.7% productive rearrangements and segregating when the between-donor standard deviation exceeded 5%. A statistical classification framework was developed to diagnose cytomegalovirus status using the catalog of TCR beta chain sequences. V and J gene assignment, in a later analysis, came from comparing TCR nucleotide sequences with IMGT/GENE-DB human TR gene sequences. The TCRdist pipeline was used in a later analysis to assign CDR3 sequences and most-parsimonious VDJ recombination scenarios. In a later analysis, each TCR beta chain was defined by its CDR3 amino acid sequence together with its V-gene family, and reads without a unique V-gene family were excluded. As a way to deal with suspected cross-contamination and a sequencing artifact, a later analysis dropped over 550 nucleotide sequences that were highly shared and had low generation probability. A later analysis calculated a clonal expansion index for each public chain from normalized within-repertoire ranks of inferred template counts. In a later analysis, generation probabilities were computed with a VDJ recombination model fitted to out-of-frame rearrangements, and the resulting probabilities were checked against IGoR. Hypergeometric tests were used in a later analysis to score TCR-TCR, TCR-HLA and TCR-CMV co-occurrence, with a repertoire-size bias correction applied to the TCR pairs. In a later analysis, false discovery rates were estimated by permuting HLA or CMV assignments 20 times. A later analysis grouped co-occurring TCRs with DBSCAN, adding TCRdist sequence similarity when clustering within HLA-allele-positive subsets. Co-occurrence clustering excluded repertoires with fewer than 30,000 or more than 120,000 public chains, plus five with anomalous nucleotide sharing. The clones in this table, taken by TCRdb from immuneACCESS, are in-frame only. Not every clone is retained; where verified, under half of the shortfall comes from an unresolved V gene, and the cause of the rest is unknown. V, J and clone size are taken as reported in that table, and D and trimming were inferred from the DNA itself. The sample contains 64,000 or so clones, 65% to 70% of them found a single time. Clones ranked in the top ten supply about 7.6% of the sample.

CDR1 and CDR2 (MNHEY, SMNVEV) derive from the germline V gene (reference sequence). V has 2 bases trimmed and J has 6 bases trimmed; junction bases matching no gene number 2. The CDR3 sequence holds 14 residues, the cysteine and phenylalanine included. Just CDR3 DNA is preserved here, 42 bases in frame from base 1. Worth noting for this clone: Its binding antigen is unknown. Base quality data are lacking; no much larger clone is found one base away.

In total, roughly 670 healthy bone marrow donors made up the cohort. At the time of sampling, every cohort member was nominally healthy, though immune exposures that went unrecorded were likely present. The donor was CMV seropositive and was included in the group of 289 seropositive cohort members. Each donor provided a peripheral blood sample, and peripheral blood mononuclear cells were used for TCR beta sequencing. The Qiagen DNeasy Blood Extraction Kit was used to extract genomic DNA from the blood cell samples. This clonotype originated in a man in his forties or fifties in good health and CMV-seropositive. The specimen sequenced was PBMCs. The rearrangement joined TRBV27 to TRBJ2-1, with 9 middle bases fitting TRBD2. CDR3 reads: CASSLAGGGNEQFF. The DNA sequence reads TGTGCCAGCAGTTTAGCGGGAGGGGGCAATGAGCAGTTCTTC.